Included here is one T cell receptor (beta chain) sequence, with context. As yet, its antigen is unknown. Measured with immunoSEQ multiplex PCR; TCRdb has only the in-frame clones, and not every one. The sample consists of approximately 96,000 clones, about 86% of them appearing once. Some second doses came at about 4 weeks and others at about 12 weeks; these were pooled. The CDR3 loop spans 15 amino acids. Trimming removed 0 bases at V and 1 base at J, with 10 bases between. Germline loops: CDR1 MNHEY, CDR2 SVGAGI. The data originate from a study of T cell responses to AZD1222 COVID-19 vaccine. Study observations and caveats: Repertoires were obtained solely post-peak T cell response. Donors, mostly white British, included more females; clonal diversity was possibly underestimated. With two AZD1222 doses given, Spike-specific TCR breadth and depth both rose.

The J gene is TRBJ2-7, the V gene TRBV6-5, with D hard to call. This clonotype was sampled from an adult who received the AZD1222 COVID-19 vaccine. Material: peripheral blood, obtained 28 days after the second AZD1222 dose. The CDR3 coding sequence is TGTGCCAGCAGTTACTCGAACTCCGCATCCTACGAGCAGTACTTC. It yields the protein CASSYSNSASYEQYF.